The clone carrying this TCR beta chain was recorded a few times. Profiled with immunoSEQ multiplex PCR; TCRdb holds only in-frame clones, not every one. The sample includes 2 million to 2.5 million clones, 90% to 97% of them seen just once. These data belong to a study of shared clonotypes between healthy human individuals. V lost 0 bases and J lost 4, with 13 bases in between. Germline loops: CDR1 MNHEY, CDR2 SVGAGI. The CDR3 covers 16 residues. This clonotype originated in a man aged 18 to 30 in good health. The rearrangement uses TRBV6-5 and TRBJ2-1, with no clear D. Material for sequencing was naive CD4+ T cells sorted from blood. As for subset: CD45RA+ positively selected. In nucleotides, the CDR3 is TGTGCCAGCAGTTACTCGGCTTTAGACGGGTACAATGAGCAGTTCTTC. This gives the protein CASSYSALDGYNEQFF.